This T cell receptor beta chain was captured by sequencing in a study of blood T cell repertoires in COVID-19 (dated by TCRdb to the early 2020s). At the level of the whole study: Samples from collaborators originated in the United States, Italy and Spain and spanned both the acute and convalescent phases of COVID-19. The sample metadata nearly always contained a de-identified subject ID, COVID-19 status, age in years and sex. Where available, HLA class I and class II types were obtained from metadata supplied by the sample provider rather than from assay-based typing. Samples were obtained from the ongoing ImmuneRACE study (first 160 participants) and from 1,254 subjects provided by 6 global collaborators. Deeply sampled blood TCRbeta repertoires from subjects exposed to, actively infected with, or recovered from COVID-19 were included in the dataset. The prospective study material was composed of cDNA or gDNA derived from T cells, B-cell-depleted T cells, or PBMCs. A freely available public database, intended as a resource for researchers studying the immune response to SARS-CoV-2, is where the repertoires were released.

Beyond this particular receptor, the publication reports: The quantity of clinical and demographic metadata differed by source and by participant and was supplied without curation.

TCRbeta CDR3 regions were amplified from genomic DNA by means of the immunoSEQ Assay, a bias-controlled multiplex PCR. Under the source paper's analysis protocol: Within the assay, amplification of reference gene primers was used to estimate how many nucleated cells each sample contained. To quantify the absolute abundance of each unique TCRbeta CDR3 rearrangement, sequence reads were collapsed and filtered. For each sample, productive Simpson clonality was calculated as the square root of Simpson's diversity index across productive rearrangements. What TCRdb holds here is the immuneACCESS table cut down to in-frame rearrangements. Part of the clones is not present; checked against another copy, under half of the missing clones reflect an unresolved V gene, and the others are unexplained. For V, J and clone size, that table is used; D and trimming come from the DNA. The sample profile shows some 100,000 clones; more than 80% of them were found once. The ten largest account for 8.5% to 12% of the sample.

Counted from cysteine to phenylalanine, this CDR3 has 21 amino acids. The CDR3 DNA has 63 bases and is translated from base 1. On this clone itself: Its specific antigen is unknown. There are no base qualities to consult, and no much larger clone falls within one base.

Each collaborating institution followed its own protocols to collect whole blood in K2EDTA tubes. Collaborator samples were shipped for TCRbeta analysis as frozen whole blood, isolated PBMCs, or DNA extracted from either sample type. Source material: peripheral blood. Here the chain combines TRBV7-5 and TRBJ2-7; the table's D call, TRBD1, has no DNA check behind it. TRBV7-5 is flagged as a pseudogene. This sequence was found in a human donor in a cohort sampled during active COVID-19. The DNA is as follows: TGTGCCAGAAGCTTAGCGTTTTCTTTGTTACGGGACACCCGATTAACCTACGAGCAGTACTTC. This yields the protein CARSLAFSLLRDTRLTYEQYF.